These 5 T cell receptor beta chains originate from one sample sequenced in a study of blood T cell repertoires in COVID-19. This table comes from immunoSEQ multiplex PCR, and its TCRdb copy is limited to in-frame clones, with some not included. The profile shows approximately 220,000 clones, around 89% of them singletons. The sample comprised PBMCs or T cells enriched from blood (not recorded which). Receptors were obtained from a woman aged 18-29 years in a cohort exposed to, infected with or recovered from COVID-19 (not recorded which).

The chain carries TRBV28 and TRBJ2-3, with unresolved D. Germline V gene sequence: CDR1 MDHEN, CDR2 SYDVKM. CDR3 length: 16 residues. Trimming left V 2 bases short and J 0 bases short, with 12 bases between. The CDR3 bases are TGTGCCAGCAGTTTAGGTGCAGACACTAGCACAGATACGCAGTATTTT. Translation gives CASSLGADTSTDTQYF.

This sequence joins TRBV27 and TRBJ2-1; TRBD1 might be the D (6 bases). Germline CDR1 MNHEY, CDR2 SMNVEV (reference sequence). The CDR3 is made up of 15 amino acids. Trimming stripped 3 bases from V and 6 bases from J, with 15 bases between. The CDR3 loop is CASSFLARGSNEQFF. The CDR3 region has the DNA TGTGCCAGCAGTTTCTTAGCGAGGGGGAGCAATGAGCAGTTCTTC.

The J gene is TRBJ2-1, the V gene TRBV11-2; D might be TRBD2 (6 bases). This CDR3 is built from 15 residues. Germline-derived CDR1 and CDR2 are SGHAT and FQNNGV. V was pared by 3 bases and J by 0 bases, with 9 bases between. The CDR3 bases are TGTGCCAGCAGCTTTGGAGCGGGCTCCTACAATGAGCAGTTCTTC. Translation gives CASSFGAGSYNEQFF.

V and J are TRBV18 and TRBJ1-2; 7 nucleotides align to TRBD1. This CDR3 has 13 amino acids. V trimming: 3 bases; J trimming: 8 bases; junction bases outside the gene matches: 6. Germline V lookup: CDR1 KGHSH, CDR2 LQKENI. The CDR3 region has the DNA TGTGCCAGCTCACCCCTTCAGGGGGAAGGCTACACCTTC. It encodes CASSPLQGEGYTF.

V gene TRBV19 combines with J gene TRBJ2-2; D might be TRBD1 (6 bases). The V end lost 2 bases, the J end lost 6 bases, and 13 bases lay between the germline ends. The CDR3 contains 15 residues. Germline CDR1 and CDR2: LNHDA and SQIVND (reference sequence). Here the CDR3 reads CASSIWGQVSGELFF. CDR3 coding DNA: TGTGCCAGTAGTATATGGGGGCAGGTTTCCGGGGAGCTGTTTTTT.